The rows below give T cell receptor beta chains drawn from one sample of a study of cytomegalovirus exposure and HLA in healthy donors. Produced via immunoSEQ multiplex PCR; TCRdb's table is partial and in-frame only. The repertoire consists of about 200,000 clones, with about four fifths occurring once and the leading ten covering approximately 3.6%. The sequencing input was PBMCs. These receptor sequences come from a man aged 40-55 years in good health and CMV-seropositive. Each CDR3 is given with its conserved first and last residue. A D gene is named only where the DNA matches it firmly. Only part of the rows carry a size: once, few, many, or a class if the clone is expanded.

clone size	V gene	J gene	D gene	CDR3 protein	CDR3 DNA
-	TRBV23-1	TRBJ2-2	TRBD2	CASSPPGLAGSTIMNTGELFF	TGCGCCAGCAGTCCCCCCGGACTAGCGGGAAGCACCATCATGAACACCGGGGAGCTGTTTTTT
once	TRBV10-3	TRBJ1-5	-	CASNGRSNQPQHF	TGTGCCAGCAACGGCAGGAGCAATCAGCCCCAGCATTTT
few	TRBV5-6	TRBJ1-3	-	CASSLGDSGNTIYF	TGTGCCAGCAGCTTGGGAGACTCTGGAAACACCATATATTTT
-	TRBV6-6	TRBJ2-7	-	CASSYLTGGSYEQYF	TGTGCCAGCAGTTACTTGACAGGAGGTTCCTACGAGCAGTACTTC
-	TRBV6-1	TRBJ2-3	TRBD2	CASSEGGGDTQYF	TGTGCCAGCAGTGAAGGGGGGGGAGACACGCAGTATTTT
-	TRBV7-2	TRBJ2-3	-	CASSLTLKSTDTQYF	TGTGCCAGCAGCTTAACACTAAAAAGCACAGATACGCAGTATTTT
-	TRBV23-1	TRBJ2-7	TRBD1	CASSARDRPIYEQYF	TGCGCCAGCAGCGCCCGGGACAGGCCGATTTACGAGCAGTACTTC
-	TRBV12-1	TRBJ1-6	-	CASSFAGRAGYNSPLHF	TGTGCCAGCAGCTTTGCGGGGCGCGCTGGCTATAATTCACCCCTCCACTTT
-	TRBV5-1	TRBJ1-1	-	CASSRDTANTEAFF	TGCGCCAGCAGCCGGGATACAGCGAACACTGAAGCTTTCTTT
-	TRBV11-2	TRBJ2-2	TRBD2	CASSAAGPGELFF	TGTGCCAGCAGCGCAGCGGGACCCGGGGAGCTGTTTTTT
-	TRBV5-1	TRBJ1-3	TRBD1	CASSWDRVESGNTIYF	TGCGCCAGCAGCTGGGACAGGGTCGAGTCTGGAAACACCATATATTTT
few	TRBV10-3	TRBJ1-2	-	CAISAGNYGYTF	TGTGCCATCAGTGCCGGGAACTATGGCTACACCTTC
-	TRBV5-5	TRBJ1-2	TRBD1	CASSLAPGQDYGYTF	TGTGCCAGCAGCTTGGCCCCGGGACAGGACTATGGCTACACCTTC
-	TRBV19	TRBJ1-1	-	CASSIEGEAEAFF	TGTGCCAGTAGTATTGAAGGGGAGGCTGAAGCTTTCTTT
-	TRBV5-8	TRBJ2-1	TRBD1	CASSPGTAAYNEQFF	TGTGCCAGCAGCCCTGGGACAGCAGCCTACAATGAGCAGTTCTTC
-	TRBV5-1	TRBJ2-7	-	CASSLGQNYEQYF	TGCGCCAGCAGCTTGGGACAGAACTACGAGCAGTACTTC
once	TRBV4-2	TRBJ2-5	TRBD2	CASSQAPGLASETQYF	TGTGCCAGCAGCCAGGCACCGGGACTAGCCTCGGAGACCCAGTACTTC
-	TRBV5-4	TRBJ2-7	TRBD2	CARSSPGLETYEQYF	TGTGCCAGAAGCTCACCGGGACTAGAAACGTACGAGCAGTACTTC
-	TRBV5-8	TRBJ1-2	-	CASSLFRGGYTF	TGTGCCAGCAGCTTGTTCAGGGGTGGCTACACCTTC
-	TRBV7-2	TRBJ2-3	TRBD2	CASSLVLGGAVDTQYF	TGTGCCAGCAGCTTAGTGCTCGGGGGGGCAGTAGATACGCAGTATTTT
-	TRBV5-1	TRBJ2-7	-	CASSPRTDSYEQYF	TGCGCCAGCAGCCCCCGGACTGATAGCTACGAGCAGTACTTC
-	TRBV5-1	TRBJ1-5	-	CASSREFGNQPQHF	TGCGCCAGCAGCCGCGAATTCGGCAATCAGCCCCAGCATTTT
-	TRBV6-1	TRBJ1-6	-	CASRRGASPLHF	TGTGCCAGCAGGCGAGGAGCTTCACCCCTCCACTTT
-	TRBV27	TRBJ1-2	TRBD1	CASRRTGGSYGYTF	TGTGCCAGCAGACGGACAGGGGGCAGCTATGGCTACACCTTC
-	TRBV19	TRBJ2-7	-	CASSSGTYEQYF	TGTGCCAGTAGTAGCGGCACCTACGAGCAGTACTTC
-	TRBV5-1	TRBJ2-1	TRBD2	CASSIGTSGRDEQFF	TGCGCCAGCAGCATCGGGACTAGCGGGAGAGATGAGCAGTTCTTC
-	TRBV19	TRBJ2-1	TRBD2	CASSPLRREIKDEQFF	TGTGCCAGTAGTCCCTTGCGGCGGGAGATTAAGGATGAGCAGTTCTTC
-	TRBV6-5	TRBJ2-5	-	CASSNLATQETQYF	TGTGCCAGCAGTAACCTAGCGACCCAAGAGACCCAGTACTTC
-	TRBV6-1	TRBJ1-1	-	CASSGTGAPMNTEAFF	TGTGCCAGCAGTGGCACAGGAGCCCCCATGAACACTGAAGCTTTCTTT
-	TRBV18	TRBJ2-5	-	CASSPPAGGPIETQYF	TGTGCCAGCTCACCACCGGCCGGGGGGCCCATAGAGACCCAGTACTTC
-	TRBV5-1	TRBJ1-2	TRBD1	CASSLGGQGARDGYTF	TGCGCCAGCAGCTTGGGGGGACAGGGGGCGCGGGATGGCTACACCTTC
-	TRBV29-1	TRBJ1-2	TRBD1	CSVDWAGGGYTF	TGCAGCGTTGATTGGGCAGGGGGGGGCTACACCTTC
-	TRBV6-6	TRBJ2-5	TRBD1	CASSYPGQQETQYF	TGTGCCAGCAGTTACCCGGGACAGCAAGAGACCCAGTACTTC
once	TRBV28	TRBJ2-7	-	CASGGSSQGYEQYF	TGTGCCAGTGGGGGGAGCTCACAAGGCTACGAGCAGTACTTC